This TCR beta chain was captured in a study of regulatory T cells in long-lasting Graves disease. General observations from the study: Persistent patients had more shared public clonotypes (2,741) than new patients (approximately 920).

HTBI primers from iRepertoire and Arm-PCR of CDR3 regions yielded the TCR beta libraries. TCRdb passed the multiplex PCR reads through MiXCR, listing each CDR3 protein once. The sample consists of hundreds of thousands of distinct CDR3 sequences, around 12% of them appearing once. Indicated time point: newly diagnosed GD, antithyroid drugs for less than 3 months. The authors made the TCR library using RNA they extracted from PBMCs. The CDR3 has 17 residues. From germline, CDR1 is GTSNPN and CDR2 SVGIG (reference sequence). V lost 2 bases, J lost 5 bases, and 9 bases stayed unmatched. This clonotype was recorded a few times. The antigen is unknown. The same sample was also used in a study of T cells in Graves' hyperthyroidism and ophthalmopathy. In that study: A 13 V-J model separated ophthalmopathy from stable hyperthyroidism.

Material: peripheral blood mononuclear cells (PBMCs), obtained at new diagnosis, from a patient treated with antithyroid drugs. This TCR was recovered from a woman under 40 with Graves disease. This rearrangement joins TRBV30 to TRBJ2-4, with TRBD2 matching over 13 bases. The CDR3 coding sequence is TGTGCCTGGAGTCGGGCCCGGACTAGCGGGAGCGAAAACATTCAGTACTTC. Its protein product is CAWSRARTSGSENIQYF. The full variable domain, with the rest looked up from reference TRBV30 and TRBJ2-4, is SQTIHQWPATLVQPVGSPLSLECTVEGTSNPNLYWYRQAAGRGLQLLFYSVGIGQISSEVPQNLSASRPQDRQFILSSKKLLLSDSGFYLCAWSRARTSGSENIQYFGAGTRLSVL.